This T cell receptor beta chain emerged from a study of cytomegalovirus exposure and HLA in healthy donors. The germline V gene encodes CDR1 SNHLY and CDR2 FYNNEI. The CDR3 length is 18 residues. The V gene lost 1 base and the J gene lost 0 bases, with 19 bases spanning the gap. Produced via immunoSEQ multiplex PCR; TCRdb's table is partial and in-frame only. The sample lists about 150,000 clones, less than 90% occurring once. The sequence was collected from a man aged 18 to 35 in good health and CMV-seropositive. Input material: PBMCs. The chain uses TRBV2 and TRBJ2-7; perhaps TRBD1 as D (5 bases). This CDR3 reads CASSEGSLWTTSSYEQYF. Written as DNA, the CDR3 is TGTGCCAGCAGTGAAGGGAGTCTCTGGACAACGAGCTCCTACGAGCAGTACTTC. Together with reference TRBV2 and TRBJ2-7, the CDR3 gives the full variable domain: EPEVTQTPSHQVTQMGQEVILRCVPISNHLYFYWYRQILGQKVEFLVSFYNNEISEKSEIFDDQFSVERPDGSNFTLKIRSTKLEDSAMYFCASSEGSLWTTSSYEQYFGPGTRLTVT.